The 26 T cell receptor beta chains given below trace back to one sample, sequenced in a study of CD8 T cells in ankylosing spondylitis. General study points: What seemed typical of ankylosing spondylitis blood was a TCR beta motif built from about 8 highly homologous variants.

MiXCR, applied by TCRdb to the 5' RACE reads, yields one record per CDR3 protein. Here the sample spans approximately 300,000 distinct CDR3 sequences, 7% to 9% being singletons. Their target antigens are unknown. Sequencing was performed on blood, either unsorted or a sorted T cell fraction (not recorded which). These receptors all come from a male donor with ankylosing spondylitis.

The chain carries TRBV20-1 and TRBJ2-1; the D gene is possibly TRBD2 (5 bases). The V gene's germline CDR1 is DFQATT and CDR2 SNEGSKA (reference sequence). Trimming took 2 bases from V and 5 from J, leaving 13 bases between them. The CDR3 sequence is 14 residues long. CDR3 DNA: TGCAGTGCTAGACGGTCGACTAACCACAATGAGCAGTTCTTC. Amino acids: CSARRSTNHNEQFF.

This clonotype has a count of ten or more. This sequence joins TRBV4-3 and TRBJ2-5; D unclear. This CDR3 spans 16 amino acids. V lost 1 base to trimming and J lost 4 bases, with 16 bases between them. Per the germline V gene, CDR1 is LGHNA and CDR2 is YSLEER. Here the CDR3 DNA reads TGCGCCAGCAGCCAAGGAAAACAGAAGGGTCGAGAGACCCAGTACTTC. Amino acids: CASSQGKQKGRETQYF.

This clonotype has a handful of counts. The V gene is TRBV19, the J gene TRBJ2-2, with D uncertain. The germline V gene encodes CDR1 LNHDA and CDR2 SQIVND (reference sequence). CDR3 length: 14 amino acids. Trimming cost V 5 bases and J 3 bases, with 10 bases left between them. This chain's CDR3 is CASSSTRDTGELFF. CDR3 bases: TGTGCCAGTAGTTCCACCCGGGACACCGGGGAGCTGTTTTTT.

This clonotype was seen at least ten times. The rearrangement uses TRBV4-1 and TRBJ1-2; no firm D call. CDR3 length: 15 residues. The germline V and J ends were trimmed by 4 bases and 3 bases, with 15 bases remaining between them. CDR1 and CDR2 (germline): MGHRA, YSYEKL. CDR3 bases: TGCGCCAGCAGCCGCGGGTCGGGATTCTACTATGGCTACACCTTC. The encoded protein is CASSRGSGFYYGYTF.

This clonotype was counted at least ten times. The J gene is TRBJ2-2, the V gene TRBV29-1; D is ambiguous. The CDR3 runs 16 residues. The germline V gene has CDR1 SQVTM and CDR2 ANQGSEA. Trimming took 6 bases from V and 1 from J, leaving 18 bases between them. The CDR3 coding sequence is TGCAGCGTCCAAGGTCCCTCTGGGGTGAACACCGGGGAGCTGTTTTTT. This sequence encodes CSVQGPSGVNTGELFF.

This clonotype was recorded a few times. The chain links TRBV12-3 or TRBV12-4 to TRBJ2-7, with 10 bases that match TRBD2. Trimming cost V 6 bases and J 4 bases; bases outside gene matches: 6. The CDR3 is 14 residues long. The CDR3 DNA sequence: TGTGCCAGCAGCAAAGGGACTAGCGATTACGAGCAGTACTTC. This codes for CASSKGTSDYEQYF.

This clonotype has only a few counts. The chain is built from TRBV6-2 or TRBV6-3 and TRBJ2-7; 10 bases are shared with TRBD2. The CDR3 covers 20 residues. Germline CDR1 reads MNHEY; CDR2 reads SVGEGT. Trimming removed 2 bases from V and 1 base from J; junction bases left unmatched: 17. The CDR3 is CASSYTVGGRGLAESYEQYF. CDR3 sequence (DNA): TGTGCCAGCAGTTACACGGTGGGGGGGCGCGGACTAGCGGAGTCCTACGAGCAGTACTTC.

This clonotype was observed a few times. The chain combines TRBV4-3 with TRBJ2-1, with TRBD2 matching over 7 bases. The CDR3 loop spans 14 amino acids. V was pared by 4 bases and J by 6 bases, with 6 bases of the junction left unmatched. Germline lookup yields CDR1 LGHNA and CDR2 YSLEER. The CDR3 loop reads CASSLVTSTNEQFF. The DNA of the CDR3 is TGCGCCAGCAGCCTGGTGACTAGCACCAATGAGCAGTTCTTC.

This clonotype was detected ten times or more. The CDR3 region is CASSQETGATDTQYF. In nucleotides, the CDR3 is TGCGCCAGCAGCCAAGAAACAGGGGCCACAGATACGCAGTATTTT. The gene calls are TRBV4-3 and TRBJ2-3; 7 nucleotides align to TRBD1. The junction had 2 bases not matched to a gene; V was cut back by 0 bases and J by 2 bases. Germline V gives CDR1 LGHNA, CDR2 YSLEER. There are 15 residues in the CDR3.

This clonotype was seen repeatedly, ten times or more. This chain uses TRBV4-2 with TRBJ2-1, with 11 nucleotides matching TRBD2. Germline V gene lookup returns CDR1 LGHNA and CDR2 YNFKEQ. The V and J ends lost 0 bases and 4 bases, in that order; junction bases with no gene match: 5. This CDR3 region has 17 residues. The CDR3 is CASSQDRVAGGYNEQFF. CDR3 bases: TGTGCCAGCAGCCAAGATAGGGTAGCGGGAGGGTACAATGAGCAGTTCTTC.

V is TRBV4-1 and J is TRBJ2-7; D not resolved. The V gene's germline CDR1 is MGHRA and CDR2 YSYEKL. The CDR3 length is 13 residues. The V and J ends lost 0 bases and 2 bases respectively, with 5 bases between them. The CDR3 DNA sequence: TGCGCCAGCAGCCAAGAGCGCGCCTACGAGCAGTACTTC. Amino acid sequence: CASSQERAYEQYF.

This clonotype was observed a handful of times. V usage is TRBV3-1 and J usage is TRBJ2-7, with D perhaps matching TRBD1 (6 bases). Between the trimmed V and J ends, which lost 0 bases and 3 bases, there was a span of 12 bases. Germline CDR1 and CDR2: LGHDT and YNNKEL (reference sequence). CDR3 length: 15 amino acids. The CDR3 spells CASSQDRGIGYEQYF. The CDR3 region has the DNA TGTGCCAGCAGCCAAGACAGGGGCATTGGCTACGAGCAGTACTTC.

This clonotype was detected ten times or more. The CDR3 loop is CSVVANTGELFF. The CDR3 bases are TGCAGCGTTGTGGCGAACACCGGGGAGCTGTTTTTT. V gene TRBV29-1 combines with J gene TRBJ2-2; no reliable D call. The CDR3 has 12 residues. CDR1 and CDR2 (germline): SQVTM, ANQGSEA. V was clipped by 4 bases and J by 0 bases, with 3 bases between them.

The sample holds a few counts of this clonotype. V usage is TRBV2 and J usage is TRBJ2-7, with D hard to call. Trimming took off 3 bases at V and 3 bases at J, with 12 bases between the two ends. The CDR3 totals 14 residues. The germline CDR1 and CDR2 sequences are SNHLY and FYNNEI. CDR3 residues: CASSEGGRYYEQYF. DNA for the CDR3: TGTGCCAGCAGTGAGGGCGGCCGGTACTACGAGCAGTACTTC.

This clonotype came up many times. The chain joins TRBV28 to TRBJ2-5; 14 bases are a match to TRBD2. Losses at the gene ends were 6 bases for V and 3 bases for J; bases not matched to a gene: 0. This CDR3 is built from 14 residues. Germline loops: CDR1 MDHEN, CDR2 SYDVKM. CDR3 region: CASRTSGREETQYF. The CDR3 DNA reads TGTGCCAGCAGGACTAGCGGGAGGGAAGAGACCCAGTACTTC.

This clonotype was seen a few times. The chain employs TRBV3-1 and TRBJ2-7, with 9 bases fitting TRBD2. This CDR3 comprises 14 residues. CDR1 is LGHDT, CDR2 YNNKEL, per germline (reference sequence). V shed 4 bases, J shed 6 bases, and the junction held 7 bases outside the gene matches. This CDR3 reads CASSPRGRASEQYF. The CDR3 coding sequence is TGTGCCAGCAGCCCGCGCGGGAGGGCCTCCGAGCAGTACTTC.

This chain uses TRBV18 with TRBJ2-1; tentatively, D is TRBD1 (5 bases). CDR3 length: 15 amino acids. CDR1 KGHSH and CDR2 LQKENI come from the germline V gene. V dropped 4 bases and J dropped 6 bases, with 16 bases sitting between them. The CDR3 nucleotides are TGTGCCAGCTCACTGCAGGGAAACTCGGGCAATGAGCAGTTCTTC. It codes for CASSLQGNSGNEQFF.

This clonotype was seen only a few times. The V call is TRBV10-3, the J call TRBJ1-5; D gene unclear. CDR3 length: 13 amino acids. The V gene lost 2 bases and the J gene lost 3 bases, with 5 bases spanning the gap. Looked up from germline, CDR1 is ENHRY and CDR2 is SYGVKD. The CDR3, as DNA: TGTGCCATCAGTGAGACGGTCAATCAGCCCCAGCATTTT. Translating it yields CAISETVNQPQHF.

The V gene is TRBV20-1, the J gene TRBJ1-6; a weak D match, TRBD1 (5 bases). V lost 3 bases to trimming and J lost 12 bases, with 12 bases between them. The length of the CDR3 is 12 residues. Germline CDR1 is DFQATT and CDR2 is SNEGSKA (reference sequence). This chain's CDR3 is CSASEQGRPLHF. The DNA for the CDR3 is TGCAGTGCTAGTGAGCAGGGCCGACCCCTCCACTTT.

This clonotype was found a few times. In DNA form, the CDR3 reads TGTGCCAGCTCACACACCGGGACACGGAACACTGAAGCTTTCTTT. Its translation: CASSHTGTRNTEAFF. This sequence joins TRBV18 and TRBJ1-1; TRBD1 might be the D (6 bases). The length of the CDR3 is 15 residues. Germline V gene data show CDR1 as KGHSH and CDR2 as LQKENI. Trimming took 4 bases from V and 1 from J, leaving 13 bases between them.

There are a few counts of this clonotype. J is TRBJ1-2 and V is TRBV29-1, with 7 bases lining up with TRBD1. The length of the CDR3 is 13 residues. J lost 4 bases, V lost 7 bases, and 9 bases had no gene match. Germline V CDR1 and CDR2: SQVTM, ANQGSEA. This chain's CDR3 is CSGYRGGGYGYTF. CDR3 DNA sequence: TGCAGCGGATACAGGGGAGGAGGCTATGGCTACACCTTC. The variable domain in full, completed from reference TRBV29-1 and TRBJ1-2, reads SAVISQKPSRDICQRGTSLTIQCQVDSQVTMMFWYRQQPGQSLTLIATANQGSEATYESGFVIDKFPISRPNLTFSTLTVSNMSPEDSSIYLCSGYRGGGYGYTFGSGTRLTVV.

Of note for this clonotype: The conserved phenylalanine or tryptophan normally closing the CDR3 is absent here, so this likely arose from a read error. The chain recombines TRBV9 with TRBJ2-6; 9 bases line up with TRBD1. Trimming took 6 bases from V and 2 from J; bases not matched to a gene: 3. Germline CDR1 reads SGDLS; CDR2 reads YYNGEE. The CDR3 spans 15 residues. The CDR3 bases are TGTGCCAGCACCAACAGGGGGCCTGGGGCCAACGTCCTGACTTCC. Residues: CASTNRGPGANVLTS.

This clonotype was seen more than once but under ten times. J is TRBJ2-3 and V is TRBV7-3; D is ambiguous. Trimming removed 5 bases at V and 2 bases at J, with 11 bases between. In germline, CDR1 is SGHTA, CDR2 FQGTGA. This CDR3 spans 14 amino acids. DNA of the CDR3: TGTGCCAGCAGCCCAACTGGACCCACAGATACGCAGTATTTT. Translation: CASSPTGPTDTQYF. The full variable domain, in which reference TRBV7-3 and TRBJ2-3 provide the parts outside the CDR3, is GAGVSQTPSNKVTEKGKYVELRCDPISGHTALYWYRQSLGQGPEFLIYFQGTGAADDSGLPNDRFFAVRPEGSVSTLKIQRTERGDSAVYLCASSPTGPTDTQYFGPGTRLTVL.

Only a few counts were recorded for this clonotype. V gene TRBV10-3 combines with J gene TRBJ1-2; 7 nucleotides match TRBD1. Looked up from germline, CDR1 is ENHRY and CDR2 is SYGVKD. Losses at the gene ends were 7 bases for V and 7 bases for J; bases not matched to a gene: 12. This CDR3 is built from 14 residues. The CDR3 nucleotides are TGTGCCATCACCCCTGACAGGGCAGGGAGTGGCTACACCTTC. Its translation is CAITPDRAGSGYTF.

In this sample, this clonotype turned up a few times. The chain carries TRBV7-9 and TRBJ2-3; 9 bases agree with TRBD1. The germline gives CDR1 SEHNR, CDR2 FQNEAQ (reference sequence). The CDR3 has 15 residues. J was trimmed by 6 bases and V by 3 bases; bases with no gene match: 7. The CDR3 DNA reads TGTGCCAGCAGCTTGGGACAGGGCAGCAGTGATACGCAGTATTTT. It specifies CASSLGQGSSDTQYF.

This clonotype was detected only a few times. The chain joins TRBV7-8 to TRBJ1-3, with a possible D match to TRBD1 (5 bases). This CDR3 is 16 amino acids long. V was pared by 1 base and J by 7 bases, with 17 bases between. Germline V gene sequence: CDR1 SGHVS, CDR2 FQNEAQ. The chain's CDR3 is CASSLGGAVPWNTIYF. Written as DNA, the CDR3 is TGTGCCAGCAGCTTAGGTGGGGCAGTCCCCTGGAACACCATATATTTT.